Below, one T cell receptor (beta chain) is given with its context. The sample comes from a study of blood T cell repertoires in COVID-19. Looking at the study overall: The cDNA or gDNA used as material had been derived from T cells, B-cell-depleted T cells, or PBMCs.

Original methodology: Amplification of reference gene primers provided the estimated nucleated cell counts. TCRdb's table, derived via immunoSEQ multiplex PCR, lists solely in-frame clones and lacks some. V and J calls and clone size are as listed in that table; D and trimming were resolved from the DNA. The profile shows about 180,000 clones, 82% of them singletons. Per germline, CDR1 MNHEY and CDR2 SVGAGI. J was trimmed by 0 bases and V by 6 bases; bases with no gene match: 4. The CDR3 is 14 residues long. J is TRBJ2-7 and V is TRBV6-5; 8 nucleotides line up with TRBD1. The source material was peripheral blood. The TCR sequence derives from a woman between 70 and 85 years old with acute or convalescent COVID-19. Here the CDR3 reads CASRLGQASYEQYF. CDR3 nucleotide sequence: TGTGCCAGCAGGCTGGGACAGGCCTCCTACGAGCAGTACTTC.